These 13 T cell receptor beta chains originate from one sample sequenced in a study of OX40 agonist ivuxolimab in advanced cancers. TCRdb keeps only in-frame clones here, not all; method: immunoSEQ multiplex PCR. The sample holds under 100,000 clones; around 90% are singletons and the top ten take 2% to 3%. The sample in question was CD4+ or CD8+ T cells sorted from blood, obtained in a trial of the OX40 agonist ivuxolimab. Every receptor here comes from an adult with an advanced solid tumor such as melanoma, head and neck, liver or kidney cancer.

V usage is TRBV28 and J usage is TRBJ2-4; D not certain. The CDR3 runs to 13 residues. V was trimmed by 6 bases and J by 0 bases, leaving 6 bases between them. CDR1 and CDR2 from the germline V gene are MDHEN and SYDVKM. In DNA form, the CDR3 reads TGTGCCAGCAGGGAACTAGCCAAAAACATTCAGTACTTC. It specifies CASRELAKNIQYF.

The CDR3 nucleotides are TGTGCCAGCAGCCCTTACGACAGGGAAGGCGGCTACACCTTC. Translated: CASSPYDREGGYTF. The V call is TRBV9, the J call TRBJ1-2, with 7 bases identical to TRBD1. The CDR3 runs to 14 residues. Trimming removed 4 bases from V and 8 bases from J; junction bases left unmatched: 11. Germline CDR1 reads SGDLS; CDR2 reads YYNGEE.

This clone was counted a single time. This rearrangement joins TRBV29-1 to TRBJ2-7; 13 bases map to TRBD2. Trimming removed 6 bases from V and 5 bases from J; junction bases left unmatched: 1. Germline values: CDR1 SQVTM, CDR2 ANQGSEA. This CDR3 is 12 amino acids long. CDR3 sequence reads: CSVGTSGNEQYF. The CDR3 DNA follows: TGCAGCGTCGGGACTAGCGGGAACGAGCAGTACTTC.

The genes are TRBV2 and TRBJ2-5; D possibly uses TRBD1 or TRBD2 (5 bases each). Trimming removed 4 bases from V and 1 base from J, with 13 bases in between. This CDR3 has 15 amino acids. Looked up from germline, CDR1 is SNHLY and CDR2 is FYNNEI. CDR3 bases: TGTGCCAGCAGTGGCCTACCGGGACCCCAAGAGACCCAGTACTTC. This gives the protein CASSGLPGPQETQYF.

The CDR3 sequence is CASSPGGTTSTDTQYF. DNA for the CDR3: TGCGCCAGCAGCCCGGGGGGGACAACTAGCACAGATACGCAGTATTTT. The chain is built from TRBV5-1 and TRBJ2-3, with TRBD2 identical over 8 bases. Per the germline V gene, CDR1 is SGHRS and CDR2 is YFSETQ. This CDR3 has 16 amino acids. Trimming at V came to 4 bases and at J to 0 bases, leaving 7 bases not matched to a gene.

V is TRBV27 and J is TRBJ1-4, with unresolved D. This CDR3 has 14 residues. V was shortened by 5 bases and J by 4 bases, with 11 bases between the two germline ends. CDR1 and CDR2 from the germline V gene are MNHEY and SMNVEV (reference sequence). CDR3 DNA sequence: TGTGCCAGCAGTCGCGGACGGATTAATGAAAAACTGTTTTTT. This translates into CASSRGRINEKLFF.

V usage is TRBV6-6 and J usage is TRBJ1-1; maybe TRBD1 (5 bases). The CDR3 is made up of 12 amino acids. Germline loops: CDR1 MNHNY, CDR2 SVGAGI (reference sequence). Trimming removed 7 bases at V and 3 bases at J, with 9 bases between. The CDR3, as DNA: TGTGCCAGCAACCTCAGGGACACTGAAGCTTTCTTT. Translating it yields CASNLRDTEAFF.

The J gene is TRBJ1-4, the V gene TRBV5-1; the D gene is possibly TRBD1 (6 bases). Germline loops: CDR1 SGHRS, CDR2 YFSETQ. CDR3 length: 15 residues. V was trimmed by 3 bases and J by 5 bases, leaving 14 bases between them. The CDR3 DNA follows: TGCGCCAGCAGCTCCCTTGGGGGCGCGAATGAAAAACTGTTTTTT. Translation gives CASSSLGGANEKLFF.

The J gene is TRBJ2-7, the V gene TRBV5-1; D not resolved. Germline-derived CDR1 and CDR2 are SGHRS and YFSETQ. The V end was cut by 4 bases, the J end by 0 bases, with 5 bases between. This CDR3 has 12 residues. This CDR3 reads CASSKSSYEQYF. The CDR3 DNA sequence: TGCGCCAGCAGCAAAAGCTCCTACGAGCAGTACTTC.

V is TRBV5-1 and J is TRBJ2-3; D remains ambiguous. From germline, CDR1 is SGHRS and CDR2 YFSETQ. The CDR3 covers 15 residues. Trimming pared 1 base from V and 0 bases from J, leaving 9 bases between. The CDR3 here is CASSLYAESTDTQYF. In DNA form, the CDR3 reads TGCGCCAGCAGCTTGTATGCGGAAAGCACAGATACGCAGTATTTT.

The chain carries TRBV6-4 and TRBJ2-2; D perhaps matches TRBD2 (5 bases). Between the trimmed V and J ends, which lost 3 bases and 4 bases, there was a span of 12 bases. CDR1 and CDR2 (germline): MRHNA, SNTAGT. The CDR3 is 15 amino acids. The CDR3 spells CASSEFAGRTGELFF. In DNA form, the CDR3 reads TGTGCCAGCAGTGAATTTGCGGGCCGCACCGGGGAGCTGTTTTTT.

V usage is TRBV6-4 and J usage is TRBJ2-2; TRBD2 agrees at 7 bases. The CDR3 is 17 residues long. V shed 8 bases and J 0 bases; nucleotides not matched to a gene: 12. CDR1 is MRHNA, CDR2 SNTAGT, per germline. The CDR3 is CASGGDYPDPNTGELFF. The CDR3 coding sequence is TGTGCCAGCGGAGGGGACTACCCCGACCCGAACACCGGGGAGCTGTTTTTT.

The CDR3 bases are TGCAGCGTTGAGATCGGACAGGTCACCGACGAGCAGTACTTC. It is translated as CSVEIGQVTDEQYF. The V and J genes are TRBV29-1 and TRBJ2-7, with TRBD1 matching 7 bases. The CDR3 spans 14 residues. Per germline, CDR1 SQVTM and CDR2 ANQGSEA. J lost 5 bases, V lost 3 bases, and 10 bases had no gene match.